A selection of T cell receptor beta chains follows, all from one sample in a study of post-analysis software for immune sequencing data. TCRdb reanalysed the PCR reads using MiXCR and keeps one entry per CDR3 protein. Of approximately 770,000 distinct CDR3 sequences in the sample, just over 45% are singletons; the top ten hold 4% to 5%. The sequenced material came from blood. These TCRs come from a girl aged 10-17 years with multiple sclerosis. Each CDR3 is given with its conserved first and last residue. The order of the fields is clone size, J gene, V gene, D gene, CDR3 DNA, CDR3 protein. The D gene is left open where the match is weak. A clone size is listed for some rows: how often the clone was seen (once, few, many), or a class if it is expanded.

clone_size: .; j_call: TRBJ2-3; v_call: TRBV20-1; d_call: .; cdr3_nt: TGCAGTGCTCAATCCGGGGCTAGCGTGTTTCGGAAAGATACGCAGTATTTT; cdr3_aa: CSAQSGASVFRKDTQYF
clone_size: .; j_call: TRBJ1-1; v_call: TRBV7-3; d_call: .; cdr3_nt: TGTGCCAGCAGCCCGGGGGGGGGCAGAGCAGGTGAAGCTTTCTTT; cdr3_aa: CASSPGGGRAGEAFF
clone_size: few; j_call: TRBJ2-7; v_call: TRBV20-1; d_call: .; cdr3_nt: TGCAGTGCCAAGGTCCAGGGCTACGACGAGCAGTACTTC; cdr3_aa: CSAKVQGYDEQYF
clone_size: .; j_call: TRBJ2-1; v_call: TRBV10-3; d_call: TRBD2; cdr3_nt: TGTGCCATCAGTGAGTCTAGCGGGGGCGAGCAGTTCTTC; cdr3_aa: CAISESSGGEQFF
clone_size: few; j_call: TRBJ2-1; v_call: TRBV7-3; d_call: .; cdr3_nt: TGTGCCAGCAGCTCATACGAAGTCAATGAGCAGTTCTTC; cdr3_aa: CASSSYEVNEQFF
clone_size: .; j_call: TRBJ2-3; v_call: TRBV10-3; d_call: .; cdr3_nt: TGTGCCATCAATGGGGGGCGCGGTGGAGATACGCAGTATTTT; cdr3_aa: CAINGGRGGDTQYF
clone_size: .; j_call: TRBJ2-6; v_call: TRBV12-3/TRBV12-4; d_call: .; cdr3_nt: TGTGCCAGCAGTCTCAGGGGTACCGGGGCCAACGTCCTGACTTTC; cdr3_aa: CASSLRGTGANVLTF
clone_size: .; j_call: TRBJ2-1; v_call: TRBV14; d_call: TRBD2; cdr3_nt: TGTGCCAGCAGCCCGGGGCGGGGACTAGCAGACTACCGCTCCTACAATGAGCAGTTCTTC; cdr3_aa: CASSPGRGLADYRSYNEQFF
clone_size: .; j_call: TRBJ2-2; v_call: TRBV6-1; d_call: .; cdr3_nt: TGTGCCAAGGGGGGGCTAGGTACCGGGGAGCTGTTTTTT; cdr3_aa: CAKGGLGTGELFF
clone_size: few; j_call: TRBJ2-5; v_call: TRBV7-3; d_call: TRBD2; cdr3_nt: TGTGCCAGCAGCTTAAGCAGCGGGGGGTCCCAAGAGACCCAGTACTTC; cdr3_aa: CASSLSSGGSQETQYF
clone_size: .; j_call: TRBJ2-5; v_call: TRBV18; d_call: .; cdr3_nt: TGTGCCAGCTCATCCACTAGGACCAAACAAGAGACCCAGTACTTC; cdr3_aa: CASSSTRTKQETQYF
clone_size: few; j_call: TRBJ1-1; v_call: TRBV7-3; d_call: .; cdr3_nt: TGTGCCAGCAGCTTAACACACTCGAACACTGAAGCTTTCTTT; cdr3_aa: CASSLTHSNTEAFF
clone_size: few; j_call: TRBJ2-3; v_call: TRBV7-9; d_call: TRBD2; cdr3_nt: TGTGCCAGCTGGGGGACTAGCGGTAGCACAGATACGCAGTATTTT; cdr3_aa: CASWGTSGSTDTQYF
clone_size: .; j_call: TRBJ1-1; v_call: TRBV5-1; d_call: TRBD1; cdr3_nt: TGCGCCAGCAGCGACCTACAGGGGGCCGCACTCCTGAGATCTGAAGCTTTCTTT; cdr3_aa: CASSDLQGAALLRSEAFF
clone_size: few; j_call: TRBJ2-5; v_call: TRBV29-1; d_call: TRBD1; cdr3_nt: TGCAGCGTCGCCGGGGACAGGAAAGAGACCCAGTACTTC; cdr3_aa: CSVAGDRKETQYF
clone_size: .; j_call: TRBJ1-5; v_call: TRBV6-6; d_call: .; cdr3_nt: TGTGCCAGCAGTTACGATCCGCAGGGCGGTCAGCCCCAGCATTTT; cdr3_aa: CASSYDPQGGQPQHF
clone_size: .; j_call: TRBJ2-7; v_call: TRBV7-2; d_call: TRBD2; cdr3_nt: TGTGCCAGCAGCTTAGCCGAGCGGGGGGTCTACGAGCAGTACTTC; cdr3_aa: CASSLAERGVYEQYF
clone_size: .; j_call: TRBJ2-1; v_call: TRBV20-1; d_call: TRBD2; cdr3_nt: TGCAGTACCCGAGATGGGGGGGGTCTCAACAATGAGCAGTTCTTC; cdr3_aa: CSTRDGGGLNNEQFF
clone_size: .; j_call: TRBJ2-1; v_call: TRBV29-1; d_call: .; cdr3_nt: TGCAGCGAAAGGGGGTCCGAGTATGAGCAGTTCTTC; cdr3_aa: CSERGSEYEQFF
clone_size: .; j_call: TRBJ2-3; v_call: TRBV29-1; d_call: .; cdr3_nt: TGCAGCGCCAGACTACCAGATACGCAGTATTTT; cdr3_aa: CSARLPDTQYF
clone_size: .; j_call: TRBJ2-4; v_call: TRBV6-5; d_call: .; cdr3_nt: TGTGCCAGCAGTTACTCGGGGGGGGCGAGTGTATCCAAAGACATTCAGTACTTC; cdr3_aa: CASSYSGGASVSKDIQYF
clone_size: .; j_call: TRBJ1-2; v_call: TRBV24-1; d_call: .; cdr3_nt: TGTGCCACCAGTGATACCACATCCCTCGAGGGCTACACCTTC; cdr3_aa: CATSDTTSLEGYTF
clone_size: .; j_call: TRBJ2-1; v_call: TRBV20-1; d_call: TRBD2; cdr3_nt: TGCAGTGCTGATCCGGGACTAGCGGGCAGCTCCTACAATGAGCAGTTCTTC; cdr3_aa: CSADPGLAGSSYNEQFF
clone_size: .; j_call: TRBJ1-5; v_call: TRBV20-1; d_call: TRBD1; cdr3_nt: TGCAGTGCTGCCGGGACAGGTCTTGATCAGCCCCAGCATTTT; cdr3_aa: CSAAGTGLDQPQHF
clone_size: .; j_call: TRBJ1-1; v_call: TRBV6-6; d_call: .; cdr3_nt: TGTGCCACCGACACAGCTATGAACACTGAAGCTTTCTTT; cdr3_aa: CATDTAMNTEAFF
clone_size: .; j_call: TRBJ1-1; v_call: TRBV4-1; d_call: .; cdr3_nt: TGCGCCAGCAGCCCGGACGGAATGAACACTGAAGCTTTCTTT; cdr3_aa: CASSPDGMNTEAFF
clone_size: .; j_call: TRBJ1-5; v_call: TRBV10-2; d_call: .; cdr3_nt: TGCGCCAGCGGGGCGGCGGCCGAGACCCAGCATTTT; cdr3_aa: CASGAAAETQHF
clone_size: .; j_call: TRBJ2-3; v_call: TRBV7-9; d_call: TRBD2; cdr3_nt: TGTGCCAGCGCCGGCGGGAGCGGGAAAGATACGCAGTATTTT; cdr3_aa: CASAGGSGKDTQYF
clone_size: .; j_call: TRBJ2-1; v_call: TRBV7-2; d_call: TRBD2; cdr3_nt: TGTGCCAGCAGCTACCCTCGAGGTGGTAGTAGCGGGAATGAGCAGTTCTTC; cdr3_aa: CASSYPRGGSSGNEQFF
clone_size: many; j_call: TRBJ2-1; v_call: TRBV5-1; d_call: TRBD2; cdr3_nt: TGCGCCAGCAGCTTGGGTCTAGCGGGAGACAATGAGCAGTTCTTC; cdr3_aa: CASSLGLAGDNEQFF
clone_size: .; j_call: TRBJ1-2; v_call: TRBV3-1; d_call: .; cdr3_nt: TGTGCCAGCAGCCAAAGGACCGGGCCCTTCTATGGCTACACCTTC; cdr3_aa: CASSQRTGPFYGYTF
clone_size: once; j_call: TRBJ2-2; v_call: TRBV25-1; d_call: TRBD2; cdr3_nt: TGTGCCAGCAGTGGAGCTAGCGGGAACACCGGGGAGCTGTTTTTT; cdr3_aa: CASSGASGNTGELFF
clone_size: once; j_call: TRBJ2-7; v_call: TRBV7-8; d_call: TRBD2; cdr3_nt: TGTGCCAGCAAAGGGACTAGCGGAGCACCCTACGAGCAGTACTTC; cdr3_aa: CASKGTSGAPYEQYF
clone_size: .; j_call: TRBJ2-5; v_call: TRBV4-2; d_call: .; cdr3_nt: TGTGCCAGTAGTATGGGCGTACTGGGTGAGACCCAGTACTTC; cdr3_aa: CASSMGVLGETQYF
clone_size: few; j_call: TRBJ1-1; v_call: TRBV6-2/TRBV6-3; d_call: .; cdr3_nt: TGTGCCAGCATCTCGACCGGGAACACTGAAGCTTTCTTT; cdr3_aa: CASISTGNTEAFF
clone_size: few; j_call: TRBJ2-7; v_call: TRBV20-1; d_call: TRBD1; cdr3_nt: TGCAGTGCTAGAGACCCCCGGACAGGGCCACCGCTTATGCAGTACTTC; cdr3_aa: CSARDPRTGPPLMQYF
clone_size: .; j_call: TRBJ2-1; v_call: TRBV7-3; d_call: TRBD2; cdr3_nt: TGTGCCAGCAGCATACGACTAGCGGGCCACAATGAGCAGTTCTTC; cdr3_aa: CASSIRLAGHNEQFF
clone_size: .; j_call: TRBJ2-7; v_call: TRBV5-5; d_call: TRBD2; cdr3_nt: TGTGCCAGCAATATAGCGGGAGCCACCTACGAGCAGTACTTC; cdr3_aa: CASNIAGATYEQYF
clone_size: .; j_call: TRBJ1-5; v_call: TRBV4-3; d_call: .; cdr3_nt: TGCGCCAGCAGCCAAGATGGGAGGGACCAGCCCCAGCATTTT; cdr3_aa: CASSQDGRDQPQHF
clone_size: .; j_call: TRBJ2-3; v_call: TRBV9; d_call: TRBD2; cdr3_nt: TGTGCCAGCAGTGGGACTAGCTACGATACGCAGTATTTT; cdr3_aa: CASSGTSYDTQYF
clone_size: .; j_call: TRBJ2-7; v_call: TRBV6-1; d_call: .; cdr3_nt: TGTGCCAGCAGTGAGACATACTACGGGCAGTACTTC; cdr3_aa: CASSETYYGQYF
clone_size: .; j_call: TRBJ2-4; v_call: TRBV5-1; d_call: .; cdr3_nt: TGCGCCAGCAGCTTACTGGCAGGGGGGCTAGCCAAAAACATTCAGTACTTC; cdr3_aa: CASSLLAGGLAKNIQYF
clone_size: few; j_call: TRBJ2-1; v_call: TRBV29-1; d_call: .; cdr3_nt: TGCAGCGTTGGGGGCGGTATGGGCGACGCCTACAATGAGCAGTTCTTC; cdr3_aa: CSVGGGMGDAYNEQFF
clone_size: few; j_call: TRBJ2-5; v_call: TRBV4-3; d_call: .; cdr3_nt: TGCGCCAGCAGCCAAGAGGCTAGCGAAGAGACCCAGTACTTC; cdr3_aa: CASSQEASEETQYF
clone_size: few; j_call: TRBJ2-5; v_call: TRBV10-3; d_call: TRBD1; cdr3_nt: TGTGCCATCCGGAGGGGGACAGGGGAAGAGACCCAGTACTTC; cdr3_aa: CAIRRGTGEETQYF
clone_size: few; j_call: TRBJ1-1; v_call: TRBV20-1; d_call: .; cdr3_nt: TGCAGTGCTAGAGATGGGGGATACACTGAAGCTTTCTTT; cdr3_aa: CSARDGGYTEAFF
clone_size: few; j_call: TRBJ2-7; v_call: TRBV29-1; d_call: TRBD2; cdr3_nt: TGCAGCGTTGCCAGGACTAGCGGCTCCTACGAGCAGTACTTC; cdr3_aa: CSVARTSGSYEQYF
clone_size: .; j_call: TRBJ2-5; v_call: TRBV29-1; d_call: .; cdr3_nt: TGCAGCGTTGAAGGTATAGGAAAAGAGACCCAGTACTTC; cdr3_aa: CSVEGIGKETQYF
clone_size: .; j_call: TRBJ2-2; v_call: TRBV4-1; d_call: TRBD2; cdr3_nt: TGCGCCAGCAGCCACATCCCCCCCGGACTAGCAGACACCGGGGAGCTGTTTTTT; cdr3_aa: CASSHIPPGLADTGELFF
clone_size: .; j_call: TRBJ1-2; v_call: TRBV29-1; d_call: .; cdr3_nt: TGCAGCGTACAATTTGGACAGCAAAGGCATGGCTACACCTTC; cdr3_aa: CSVQFGQQRHGYTF
clone_size: few; j_call: TRBJ2-1; v_call: TRBV6-5; d_call: TRBD2; cdr3_nt: TGTGCCAGCAGTTTCCATAGCGGGAGAGCCGACAATGAGCAGTTCTTC; cdr3_aa: CASSFHSGRADNEQFF
clone_size: few; j_call: TRBJ2-4; v_call: TRBV20-1; d_call: .; cdr3_nt: TGCAGTGCTAGGCCCGGGTCCAAAAACATTCAGTACTTC; cdr3_aa: CSARPGSKNIQYF
clone_size: few; j_call: TRBJ1-1; v_call: TRBV29-1; d_call: .; cdr3_nt: TGCAGCGTTGCCAGAATGAACACTGAAGCTTTCTTT; cdr3_aa: CSVARMNTEAFF
clone_size: .; j_call: TRBJ2-1; v_call: TRBV4-3; d_call: TRBD1; cdr3_nt: TGCGCCAGCAGCCCAGGGGTTGGACAGGGCTACAATGAGCAGTTCTTC; cdr3_aa: CASSPGVGQGYNEQFF
clone_size: .; j_call: TRBJ1-5; v_call: TRBV7-9; d_call: .; cdr3_nt: TGTGCCAGCAGCTTAGGAGACTATCAGCCCCAGCATTTT; cdr3_aa: CASSLGDYQPQHF
clone_size: .; j_call: TRBJ2-3; v_call: TRBV12-3/TRBV12-4; d_call: .; cdr3_nt: TGTACCAGCAGTTTAAAGGCCTATACGCAGTATTTT; cdr3_aa: CTSSLKAYTQYF